Listed here is a single T cell receptor beta chain. One end of the junction varies from germline; a read error may be responsible. The germline gives CDR1 LGHNA, CDR2 YNFKEQ. The CDR3 extends over 11 amino acids. This entry belongs to a study of cytomegalovirus exposure and HLA in healthy donors. Using immunoSEQ multiplex PCR, the repertoire was profiled, and TCRdb retains in-frame clones only, with some absent. The sample holds around 150,000 clones, 80% to 90% seen once. The chain links TRBV4-2 to TRBJ2-3; the D call may be TRBD1 or TRBD2 (5 bases each). Sequencing was done on a sample of PBMCs. The source of this sequence is a young woman in good health and CMV-seronegative. This chain's CDR3 is CASSRDARIVF. CDR3 sequence (DNA): TGTGCCAGCAGCCGGGACGCACGCATTGTTTTT.